The clone carrying this T cell receptor beta chain was detected only once. Its specificity is not known. Sampled blood was obtained at baseline, cycle 4 day 1, and cycle 7 day 1. The data stem from a study of OX40 agonist ivuxolimab in advanced cancers. Study overall: As their treatment, patients were administered ivuxolimab, an agonistic anti-OX40 (CD134) antibody.

Study results and limitations: Among T cells, CD8+ cells averaged more expanded clones than CD4+ cells.

Profiling relied on immunoSEQ multiplex PCR, and the TCRdb table lists in-frame clones only, not all of them. The table has approximately 60,000 clones, 91% seen once. V lost 1 base to trimming and J lost 3 bases, with 13 bases between them. Germline loops: CDR1 SGHTA, CDR2 FQGNSA. The CDR3 consists of 15 residues. Material: CD4+ or CD8+ T cells sorted from blood, obtained in a trial of the OX40 agonist ivuxolimab. The V and J genes are TRBV7-2 and TRBJ2-7; D gene ambiguous. This TCR came from an adult with an advanced solid tumor such as melanoma, head and neck, liver or kidney cancer. The CDR3 DNA follows: TGTGCCAGCAGCTTAGGGTGGATAGGGATCTACGAGCAGTACTTC. It yields the protein CASSLGWIGIYEQYF.